This T cell receptor (beta chain) was sequenced during a study of T-cell reconstitution after alpha-beta-depleted transplantation in children. Library preparation (for TCRbeta) was performed with unique molecular identifiers. TCRdb itself ran the PCR reads through MiXCR, one entry per CDR3 protein. Of almost 600,000 distinct CDR3 sequences detected, 20% to 30% appear once; the ten largest clones hold approximately 39%. Germline-derived CDR1 and CDR2 are SNHLY and FYNNEI. Trimming took 9 bases from V and 1 from J, leaving 18 bases between them. This CDR3 region has 15 residues. The specimen comprised PBMCs, sampled before TCRalphabeta/CD19-depleted stem cell transplant. V is TRBV2 and J is TRBJ2-5, with D perhaps assigned TRBD1 or TRBD2 (5 bases each). The TCR comes from a boy younger than two with Wiskott-Aldrich syndrome, due to receive a stem cell transplant. The CDR3 nucleotides are TGTGCCAGTTATTTTGACGGGACGGCCCAAGAGACCCAGTACTTC. It yields the protein CASYFDGTAQETQYF.